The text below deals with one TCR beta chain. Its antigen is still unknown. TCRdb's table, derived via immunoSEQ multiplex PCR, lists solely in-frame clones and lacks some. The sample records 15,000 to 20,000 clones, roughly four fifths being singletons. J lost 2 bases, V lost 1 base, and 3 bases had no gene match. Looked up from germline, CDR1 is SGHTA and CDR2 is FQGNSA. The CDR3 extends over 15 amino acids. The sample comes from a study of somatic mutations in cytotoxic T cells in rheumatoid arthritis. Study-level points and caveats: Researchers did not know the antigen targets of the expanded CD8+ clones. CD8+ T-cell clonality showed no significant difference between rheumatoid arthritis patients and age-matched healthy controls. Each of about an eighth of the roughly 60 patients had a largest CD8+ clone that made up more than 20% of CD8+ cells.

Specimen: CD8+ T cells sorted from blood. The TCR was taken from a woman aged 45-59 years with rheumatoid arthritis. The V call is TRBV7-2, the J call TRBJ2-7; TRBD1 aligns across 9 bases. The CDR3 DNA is TGTGCCAGCAGCTTAGATGGGACAGGGCCCTACGAGCAGTACTTC. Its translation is CASSLDGTGPYEQYF.